Presented here are 12 T cell receptor beta chains from one specimen sequenced in a study of metastatic and nonmetastatic thyroid tumors. TCRdb reprocessed the PCR reads using MiXCR. Here the sample spans under 30,000 clones, 15% being singletons. Every patient underwent thyroid surgery untreated. The sequenced material came from blood. The receptors shown here come from a female donor with papillary thyroid cancer or a benign thyroid nodule (not recorded which). Some clones in this sample may be carry-over from other donors' samples.

At least ten counts were recorded for this clone. The chain combines TRBV27 with TRBJ2-5; D is ambiguous. Germline CDR1 MNHEY, CDR2 SMNVEV (reference sequence). This CDR3 comprises 12 residues. Trimming took 6 bases from V and 4 from J, leaving 9 bases between them. CDR3: CASRGKIETQYF. CDR3 sequence (DNA): TGTGCCAGCAGAGGGAAAATAGAGACCCAGTACTTC.

This clone was seen repeatedly, ten times or more. V is TRBV13 and J is TRBJ2-6; 7 bases agree with TRBD2. J lost 0 bases, V lost 5 bases, and 13 bases had no gene match. The V gene's germline CDR1 is PRHDT and CDR2 FYEKMQ (reference sequence). CDR3 size: 19 residues. CDR3 nucleotide sequence: TGTGCCAGCAGCCCCCCGGGGAGGGAGTCCTTCTCTGGGGCCAACGTCCTGACTTTC. Translation: CASSPPGRESFSGANVLTF.

V and J are TRBV5-1 and TRBJ1-1; D gene uncertain. The CDR3 is 12 residues long. The ends were cut back, 7 bases at V and 8 bases at J, with 15 bases in the middle. Germline CDR1 is SGHRS and CDR2 is YFSETQ. This chain's CDR3 is CASQFRPLEAFF. The CDR3 nucleotides read TGCGCCAGCCAGTTTCGGCCCCTGGAAGCTTTCTTT.

In its sample, this clone was seen many times. A read error is possible here, since a much larger clone lies one base away. The CDR3 carries no conserved terminal phenylalanine or tryptophan, so it likely arises from a read error. V usage is TRBV2 and J usage is TRBJ2-7; 11 nucleotides line up with TRBD1. Germline-derived CDR1 and CDR2 are SNHLY and FYNNEI. The V and J ends lost 10 bases and 6 bases, in that order; junction bases with no gene match: 11. CDR3 size: 14 residues. The CDR3 protein is CAIQGQGAPGEQYL. Written as DNA, the CDR3 is TGTGCCATCCAAGGACAGGGGGCCCCTGGCGAGCAGTACCTC.

This clone was counted ten times or more. This chain links TRBV4-1 with TRBJ1-1, with D maybe TRBD1 (6 bases). The CDR3 is made up of 15 amino acids. CDR1 is MGHRA, CDR2 YSYEKL, per germline. V lost 4 bases and J 1 base, leaving 13 bases between the germline ends. The CDR3 reads CASSRGRGRNTEAFF. CDR3 nucleotide sequence: TGCGCCAGCAGCCGGGGGCGGGGACGGAACACTGAAGCTTTCTTT.

This clone was seen ten or more times. The genes are TRBV19 and TRBJ2-3; D unresolved. CDR3 size: 13 residues. V lost 7 bases to trimming and J lost 2 bases, with 10 bases between them. Germline values: CDR1 LNHDA, CDR2 SQIVND (reference sequence). The DNA for the CDR3 is TGTGCCAGTATGGAGATCTTCACAGATACGCAGTATTTT. Amino acid sequence: CASMEIFTDTQYF.

This clone was detected many times. V and J are TRBV11-2 and TRBJ1-3; D is possibly TRBD1 (5 bases). Per the germline V gene, CDR1 is SGHAT and CDR2 is FQNNGV. V lost 5 bases and J 1 base, leaving 12 bases between the germline ends. CDR3 length: 15 amino acids. CDR3 in amino acids: CASSPAAGSGNTIYF. The CDR3 nucleotides read TGTGCCAGCAGCCCGGCGGCAGGGTCTGGAAACACCATATATTTT.

This clone came up many times. V is TRBV7-9 and J is TRBJ2-5; D is perhaps TRBD1 (6 bases). This CDR3 comprises 15 residues. Trimming shortened V by 1 base and J by 3 bases, and 12 bases separated the two germline ends. Germline V lookup: CDR1 SEHNR, CDR2 FQNEAQ (reference sequence). CDR3 in amino acids: CASSLGQGLKETQYF. Written as DNA, the CDR3 is TGTGCCAGCAGCTTAGGGCAGGGGTTAAAAGAGACCCAGTACTTC.

In nucleotides, the CDR3 is TGCAGTGCTAGATCCCGGGACACCTACAATGAGCAGTTCTTC. As protein: CSARSRDTYNEQFF. The chain uses TRBV20-1 and TRBJ2-1; perhaps TRBD1 as D (6 bases). The ends were cut back, 2 bases at V and 2 bases at J, with 10 bases in the middle. CDR3 length equals 14 residues. Germline assignment: CDR1 DFQATT and CDR2 SNEGSKA (reference sequence).

In its sample, this clone was seen many times. The chain links TRBV30 to TRBJ1-2; D is ambiguous. This CDR3 has 15 residues. V lost 0 bases and J lost 3, with 14 bases in between. Germline V gene lookup returns CDR1 GTSNPN and CDR2 SVGIG (reference sequence). The CDR3 nucleotides read TGTGCCTGGAGTGTACGTCTCGGCGGGGACTATGGCTACACCTTC. Amino acid sequence: CAWSVRLGGDYGYTF.

This clone was seen many times. CDR3 in amino acids: CASSMGWTGTTEAFF. The CDR3 DNA sequence: TGTGCCAGTAGTATGGGGTGGACAGGGACCACTGAAGCTTTCTTT. The V and J genes are TRBV19 and TRBJ1-1, with TRBD1 identical over 8 bases. The germline V gene has CDR1 LNHDA and CDR2 SQIVND (reference sequence). J lost 4 bases, V lost 3 bases, and 7 bases had no gene match. The CDR3 contains 15 residues.

V is TRBV20-1 and J is TRBJ2-1; TRBD2 matches 8 bases. This CDR3 spans 14 amino acids. The V and J ends lost 0 bases and 8 bases, in that order; junction bases with no gene match: 6. Germline V gene sequence: CDR1 DFQATT, CDR2 SNEGSKA (reference sequence). The CDR3 loop is CSAREGGGWYEQFF. For the CDR3, the DNA is TGCAGTGCTAGAGAAGGCGGGGGGTGGTATGAGCAGTTCTTC.